The entry below describes one T cell receptor beta chain. As yet, its antigen is unknown. The source of the sample is a study of cytomegalovirus exposure and HLA in healthy donors. PCR amplification relied on 60 Vbeta primers (plus 13 Jbeta primers). The protocol was immunoSEQ multiplex PCR, while the TCRdb copy is restricted to in-frame clones and leaves out a portion. Of approximately 150,000 clones detected, approximately 80% appear once; the ten largest clones hold approximately 1.4%. Study results and caveats: Because they were indistinguishable, some V segments, including TRBV6-2 and TRBV6-3, were excluded. An ancestry cluster, one associated with Asian ancestry, reportedly showed fewer N-insertions than the 666-donor mean in a later analysis. It emerged from a later analysis that several of the most significant clusters appeared to be linked to common viral pathogens. The CMV antigen specificity of a few CMV-associated chains was confirmed through in vitro analysis.

There are 11 residues in the CDR3. V lost 8 bases and J lost 5, with 9 bases in between. The germline gives CDR1 SEHNR, CDR2 FQNEAQ (reference sequence). This TCR derives from a man aged 25 to 40 in good health and CMV-seronegative. Sequencing was performed on PBMCs. The chain uses TRBV7-9 and TRBJ1-1; tentatively, D is TRBD1 (6 bases). DNA of the CDR3: TGTGCCAGCCTAGGGGGAACTGAAGCTTTCTTT. This encodes CASLGGTEAFF.